The present TCR beta chain was sequenced within a study of early T cells in non-severe SARS-CoV-2 infection (dated by TCRdb to 2020 to 2022). About the study as a whole: Because TCR sequencing was done on bulk RNA from unsorted whole blood, the alpha and beta chains could not be paired.

General findings and caveats noted by the study authors: VDJdb matching was skewed toward anti-spike CD8 responses and likely underestimated virus-specific expansions, missing private and CD4 specificities.

This clonotype was detected many times. Its antigen is currently not known. Base qualities are not provided; no much larger clone lies one nucleotide away. The library was built by means of 5' RACE. Reads for this sample came from a NextSeq 500. To correct for sequencing error and PCR bias, the TCR library protocol tagged individual cDNA molecules with unique molecular identifiers. Sequencing covered both TCR alpha and beta chains, and within each sample the abundances of alpha and beta sequences were tightly co-correlated. In the original analysis: V gene, J gene and CDR3 annotation of TCR sequences was performed with Decombinator V4. TCRs were defined as expanded if a significant change between any two time points was detected under a Poisson model with p below 0.0001. TCR abundances were normalised to the total number of TCRs sequenced in each sample and reported as counts per million. TRAV1-2 paired with TRAJ12, TRAJ20 or TRAJ33 defined MAIT TCRs, while TRAV10 paired with TRAJ18 defined iNKT TCRs. VDJdb, accessed on 1 November 2021, was searched for TCRs annotated for CMV, EBV and SARS-CoV-2, and TCRs annotated for more than one antigen were excluded. TCRdb passed the public sequencing reads through fastp at Q25 and MiXCR, retaining productive beta sequences. Entries that share a CDR3 protein sequence are merged under the most common genes and DNA. The V and J calls were determined by TCRdb, not by the authors. This sample comprises fewer than 60,000 distinct CDR3 sequences, 7% to 10% of them detected only once. Together, the top ten hold 4.2% of the sample.

The study was a case-control design nested within a healthcare worker cohort in London, UK, with weekly nasopharyngeal swab PCR tests and blood sampling. Healthcare workers were recruited during the week of the UK lockdown, between 23 and 31 March 2020, and followed weekly for up to roughly 15 weeks. The germline V gene (reference sequence) provides CDR1 GTSNPN and CDR2 SVGIG. There are 12 amino acids in the CDR3, from cysteine to phenylalanine inclusive. The read is trimmed to its CDR3 DNA, 36 bases read in frame from base 1. Clipping removes 4 bases from V and 4 bases from J, with 1 as the unmatched junction base count.

Recombination linked TRBV30 to TRBJ1-5; TRBD1 lines up with 7 middle nucleotides. The sequence derives from an adult who was a healthcare worker with PCR-confirmed SARS-CoV-2 infection or an uninfected control (not recorded which). The material sequenced was whole blood. CDR3 sequence: CAWNRGNQPQHF. Read as DNA, the sequence is TGTGCCTGGAACAGGGGAAATCAGCCCCAGCATTTT.